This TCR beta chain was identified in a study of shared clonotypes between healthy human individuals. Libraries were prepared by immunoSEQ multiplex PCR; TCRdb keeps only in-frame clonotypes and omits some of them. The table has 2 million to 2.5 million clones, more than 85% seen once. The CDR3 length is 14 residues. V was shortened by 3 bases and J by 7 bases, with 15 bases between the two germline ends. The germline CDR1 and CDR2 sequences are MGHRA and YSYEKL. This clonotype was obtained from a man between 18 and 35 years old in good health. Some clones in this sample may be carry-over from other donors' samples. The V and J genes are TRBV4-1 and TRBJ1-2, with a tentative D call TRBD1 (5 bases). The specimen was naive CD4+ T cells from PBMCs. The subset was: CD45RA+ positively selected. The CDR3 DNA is TGCGCCAGCAGCCAGGGGGACCTCCGGAGTGGCTACACCTTC. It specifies CASSQGDLRSGYTF.